This T cell receptor beta chain is drawn from a study of neurological immune-mediated disorders. TCRdb independently ran MiXCR on the 5' RACE reads; one entry per CDR3 protein. This sample has fewer than 85,000 distinct CDR3 sequences, with approximately 4.6% found just once. The CDR3 is made up of 16 amino acids. Trimming pared 2 bases from V and 0 bases from J, leaving 12 bases between. Germline-derived CDR1 and CDR2 are LGHDT and YNNKEL (reference sequence). This clonotype has more than one count but fewer than ten. The source material was PBMCs. This chain joins TRBV3-1 and TRBJ2-3; D possibly corresponds to TRBD1 (5 bases). The clonotype comes from a woman in her 70s with multiple sclerosis. Here the CDR3 DNA reads TGTGCCAGCAGCCAACATACAGGAACTAGCACAGATACGCAGTATTTT. Translated, it gives CASSQHTGTSTDTQYF.